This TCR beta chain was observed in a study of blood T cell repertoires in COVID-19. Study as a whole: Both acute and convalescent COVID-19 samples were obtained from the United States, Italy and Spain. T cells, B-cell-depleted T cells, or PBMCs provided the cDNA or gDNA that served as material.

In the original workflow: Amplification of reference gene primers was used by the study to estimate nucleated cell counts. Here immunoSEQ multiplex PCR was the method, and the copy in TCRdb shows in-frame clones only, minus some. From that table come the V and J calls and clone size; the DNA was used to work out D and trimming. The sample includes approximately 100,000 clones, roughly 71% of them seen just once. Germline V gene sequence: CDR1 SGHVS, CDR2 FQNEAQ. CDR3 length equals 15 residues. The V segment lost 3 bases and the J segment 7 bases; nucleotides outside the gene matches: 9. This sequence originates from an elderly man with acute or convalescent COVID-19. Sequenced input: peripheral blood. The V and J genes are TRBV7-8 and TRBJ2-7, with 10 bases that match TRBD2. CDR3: CASSFQLAGVGEQYF. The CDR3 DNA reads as TGTGCCAGCAGCTTCCAGCTAGCGGGAGTGGGTGAGCAGTACTTC. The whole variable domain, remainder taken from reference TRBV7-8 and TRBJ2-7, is GAGVSQSPRYKVAKRGQDVALRCDPISGHVSLFWYQQALGQGPEFLTYFQNEAQLDKSGLPSDRFFAERPEGSVSTLKIQRTQQEDSAVYLCASSFQLAGVGEQYFGPGTRLTVT.